The source of this T cell receptor beta chain is a study of shared clonotypes between healthy human individuals. Study conclusions and caveats: Clonotypes which were not shared had lower generation probabilities than clonotypes that all four donors shared. The sharing of 4% to 5.5% of naive CD4 clonotypes was seen across a few donors.

Per the original data handling: Without quality scores, immunoSEQ junctional reads could not be filtered like full-length reads. Only in-frame clones appear in the TCRdb table, and some are missing; sequencing was by immunoSEQ multiplex PCR. V and J calls plus clone size are reproduced from that table; the DNA served to infer D and trimming. The table shows roughly 500,000 clones, with around 96% occurring only once. As for this clone: The antigen remains undetermined.

The sequenced sample consisted of naive CD4+ T cells sorted from blood. Subset in this sample: CD45RA+ positively selected. This clonotype was sampled from a woman aged 25 to 45 in good health.

The CDR3 DNA reads as TGTGCCAGCAGTTCCGGCAGGGATGGTCTCTCCAATGAGCAGTTCTTC. It encodes CASSSGRDGLSNEQFF. V gene TRBV6-5 combines with J gene TRBJ2-1, with D maybe TRBD1 (5 bases). Trimming took off 4 bases at V and 6 bases at J, with 19 bases between the two ends. The CDR3 contains 16 residues. Germline CDR1 and CDR2: MNHEY and SVGAGI.